The clone carrying this T cell receptor beta chain was observed a single time. Its antigen is not identified. The PCR had 60 Vbeta and 13 Jbeta primers. TCRdb's table, derived via immunoSEQ multiplex PCR, lists solely in-frame clones and lacks some. The data show under 150,000 clones, about 70% seen once. This sample is part of a study of cytomegalovirus exposure and HLA in healthy donors. Findings and caveats of the study: In a later analysis, TCR beta V- and J-gene trimming was associated with a missense DCLRE1C variant.

With 3 bases clipped from V and 7 bases from J, the junction kept 7 bases outside the gene matches. The CDR3 runs 15 residues. Germline CDR1 MDHEN, CDR2 SYDVKM. This clonotype was sampled from a woman aged 60 to 75 in good health and CMV-seropositive. The sequenced sample was PBMCs. This rearrangement joins TRBV28 to TRBJ2-2; 8 bases are a match to TRBD1. The CDR3 DNA reads TGTGCCAGCAGTTTGGGGCAGGGGGCAGTCGGGGAGCTGTTTTTT. Protein: CASSLGQGAVGELFF.